The 8 T cell receptor beta chains in this list originate from one sample, sequenced in a study of T cells after yellow fever vaccination. MiXCR was run by TCRdb on the 5' RACE reads, yielding one entry per CDR3 protein. The top ten hold roughly 3% of the sample, which has 250,000 to 300,000 distinct CDR3 sequences, around 5.2% seen once. The specimen comprised CD4+ T cells sorted from PBMCs, sampled on the day of the yellow fever booster vaccination. All receptors derive from a man aged 18 to 29 who received the YFV17D yellow fever vaccine.

There are a few counts of this clonotype. CDR3 amino acids: CASSLAISSGELFF. Here the CDR3 DNA reads TGTGCCAGCAGCTTAGCGATCAGCTCCGGGGAGCTGTTTTTT. The V gene is TRBV7-9, the J gene TRBJ2-2; D remains unclear. V shed 0 bases and J shed 6 bases, with 8 bases lying between them. The CDR3 length is 14 residues. Germline CDR1 and CDR2: SEHNR and FQNEAQ (reference sequence).

This clonotype was recorded many times. V usage is TRBV5-1 and J usage is TRBJ1-4; 7 nucleotides agree with TRBD1. This CDR3 has 16 residues. J lost 4 bases, V lost 5 bases, and 11 bases had no gene match. Germline V gene data show CDR1 as SGHRS and CDR2 as YFSETQ. The DNA for the CDR3 is TGCGCCAGCAGTTATGACGGCACAGGGGTTAATGAAAAACTGTTTTTT. This gives the protein CASSYDGTGVNEKLFF.

The chain recombines TRBV12-3 or TRBV12-4 with TRBJ1-1; TRBD1 aligns across 10 bases. The CDR3 totals 16 residues. V gave up 7 bases and J gave up 1 base; unmatched junction bases: 9. The CDR3: CASTLRQGAGNTEAFF. As DNA, the CDR3 is TGTGCCAGCACCCTTAGACAGGGGGCAGGGAACACTGAAGCTTTCTTT.

CDR3 in DNA: TGCGCCAGCAGGCCGGGACTAGCCGGAGATACGCAGTATTTT. This codes for CASRPGLAGDTQYF. The J gene is TRBJ2-3, the V gene TRBV4-1; 9 bases map to TRBD2. The germline CDR1 and CDR2 sequences are MGHRA and YSYEKL. J lost 5 bases, V lost 6 bases, and 6 bases had no gene match. The CDR3 length is 14 residues.

This clonotype was detected many times. The chain recombines TRBV6-5 with TRBJ2-7, with 8 bases that match TRBD2. There are 15 residues in the CDR3. The V and J ends lost 0 bases and 6 bases, in that order; junction bases with no gene match: 7. Germline CDR1 reads MNHEY; CDR2 reads SVGAGI. CDR3 protein: CASSYSGLARGEQYF. DNA of the CDR3: TGTGCCAGCAGTTACTCTGGACTAGCTAGGGGCGAGCAGTACTTC.

Many counts were recorded for this clonotype. This chain uses TRBV18 with TRBJ1-1; D is uncertain. In germline, CDR1 is KGHSH, CDR2 LQKENI. The CDR3 loop spans 17 amino acids. Trimming pared 8 bases from V and 4 bases from J, leaving 26 bases between. CDR3: CASTPREGNLGSTEAFF. CDR3 DNA sequence: TGTGCCAGCACCCCCCGGGAAGGCAACCTAGGGAGCACTGAAGCTTTCTTT.

This clonotype was seen more than once but under ten times. The V call is TRBV2, the J call TRBJ2-7, with D tentatively TRBD1 (6 bases). V was shortened by 6 bases and J by 1 base, with 7 bases between the two germline ends. This CDR3 contains 12 residues. Germline lookup yields CDR1 SNHLY and CDR2 FYNNEI. In nucleotides, the CDR3 is TGTGCCAGCAGAGGGACATCCTACGAGCAGTACTTC. It specifies CASRGTSYEQYF.

This clonotype has at least ten counts. The chain is built from TRBV18 and TRBJ1-6, with D hard to call. The CDR3 contains 13 residues. Germline V gives CDR1 KGHSH, CDR2 LQKENI. V lost 6 bases to trimming and J lost 5 bases, with 8 bases between them. In DNA form, the CDR3 reads TGTGCCAGCTCCACTGAAGATAATTCACCCCTCCACTTT. It yields the protein CASSTEDNSPLHF.